This T cell receptor beta chain was observed in a study of T-cell reconstitution after alpha-beta-depleted transplantation in children. Note on this clonotype: What it binds is unknown.

General study findings and limits: Some patients' high day-60 TCRbeta diversity was traced to surviving recipient T cells and thymic progenitors. Several hundred expanded graft clones reportedly were the source of alpha-beta T cells about two months after transplant.

V gave up 4 bases and J gave up 6 bases, with 19 bases separating them. CDR3 length: 15 residues. The authors prepared the TCRbeta library with unique molecular identifiers. One entry per CDR3 protein, called by TCRdb with MiXCR from the PCR reads. The table records about 580,000 distinct CDR3 sequences, 27% of them present only once. The chain combines TRBV12-3 or TRBV12-4 with TRBJ2-7, with D perhaps TRBD2 (6 bases). This clonotype originated in a boy less than two years old with Wiskott-Aldrich syndrome, due to receive a stem cell transplant. Sequencing used PBMCs, obtained before TCRalphabeta/CD19-depleted stem cell transplant. DNA of the CDR3: TGTGCCAGCAGTTCTACCGGGAGTCGTGGCGGCGAGCAGTACTTC. This encodes CASSSTGSRGGEQYF.